This TCR beta chain was profiled in a study of OX40 agonist ivuxolimab in advanced cancers. Study information: Patients were dosed intravenously with ivuxolimab at 0.01 to 10 mg/kg every 2 weeks. Broader study findings: The study found among the lowest clonal expansion in partial responders at 0.1-3.0 mg/kg.

Samples were taken at baseline and on day 1 of cycles 4 and 7. Losses at the gene ends were 3 bases for V and 3 bases for J; bases not matched to a gene: 10. Germline assignment: CDR1 SNHLY and CDR2 FYNNEI. This CDR3 is built from 17 residues. A word on this clone: What it binds is not known.

The protocol was immunoSEQ multiplex PCR, while the TCRdb copy is restricted to in-frame clones and leaves out a portion. The table lists 5,500 to 7,000 clones, about 73% of them singletons. Sequenced here: CD4+ or CD8+ T cells sorted from blood, sampled in a trial of the OX40 agonist ivuxolimab. This rearrangement joins TRBV2 to TRBJ2-7, with 11 bases matching TRBD2. The receptor was isolated from an adult with an advanced solid tumor such as melanoma, head and neck, liver or kidney cancer. This chain's CDR3 is CASSDGGGLAGGYEQYF. The CDR3 DNA sequence: TGTGCCAGCAGTGATGGGGGAGGGCTAGCGGGAGGCTACGAGCAGTACTTC. Complete variable domain (other parts from reference TRBV2 and TRBJ2-7): EPEVTQTPSHQVTQMGQEVILRCVPISNHLYFYWYRQILGQKVEFLVSFYNNEISEKSEIFDDQFSVERPDGSNFTLKIRSTKLEDSAMYFCASSDGGGLAGGYEQYFGPGTRLTVT.